Below are 22 T cell receptor beta chains sequenced from a single sample in a study of T cell responses to AZD1222 COVID-19 vaccine. The data were produced by immunoSEQ multiplex PCR, yet TCRdb's version contains in-frame clones alone and is incomplete. This table has over 120,000 clones, 75% to 90% appearing once. The sample consisted of peripheral blood, taken on day 0 of AZD1222 vaccination. The source of these receptors is an adult in good health.

The rearrangement joins TRBV29-1 to TRBJ2-5; 13 bases are a match to TRBD2. This CDR3 contains 16 residues. Germline V gives CDR1 SQVTM, CDR2 ANQGSEA. The J segment lost 2 bases and the V segment lost 4 bases, leaving 7 bases of the junction unmatched. CDR3 residues: CSVVVWGLAGQETQYF. CDR3 in DNA: TGCAGCGTTGTTGTTTGGGGACTAGCGGGACAAGAGACCCAGTACTTC.

The rearrangement uses TRBV11-2 and TRBJ1-1; 7 positions agree with TRBD1. Germline CDR1 reads SGHAT; CDR2 reads FQNNGV. This CDR3 comprises 14 residues. Trimming cost V 1 base and J 6 bases; bases outside gene matches: 5. CDR3 nucleotide sequence: TGTGCCAGCAGCTTAGGACAGGGTTTCCCTGAAGCTTTCTTT. Translation: CASSLGQGFPEAFF.

This chain uses TRBV5-5 with TRBJ2-3; 12 bases map to TRBD2. The CDR3 runs to 17 residues. After removal of 3 bases from V and 0 bases from J, the junction contained 5 bases not matched to a gene. Germline lookup yields CDR1 SGHKS and CDR2 YYEKEE (reference sequence). CDR3 sequence reads: CASSSGLAGSSTDTQYF. The CDR3 nucleotides are TGTGCCAGCAGCTCCGGACTAGCGGGGTCTAGCACAGATACGCAGTATTTT. Full variable domain (missing parts from reference TRBV5-5 and TRBJ2-3): DAGVTQSPTHLIKTRGQQVTLRCSPISGHKSVSWYQQVLGQGPQFIFQYYEKEERGRGNFPDRFSARQFPNYSSELNVNALLLGDSALYLCASSSGLAGSSTDTQYFGPGTRLTVL.

Here the CDR3 DNA reads TGTGCCAGCAGTGCGGACTCCACAGATACGCAGTATTTT. Its protein product is CASSADSTDTQYF. This sequence joins TRBV12-3 or TRBV12-4 and TRBJ2-3; D is possibly TRBD2 (5 bases). The CDR3 is 13 residues long. Trimming left V 5 bases short and J 2 bases short, with 8 bases between.

This sequence joins TRBV7-2 and TRBJ1-4, with a tentative D call TRBD1 (5 bases). This CDR3 has 15 residues. Trimming left V 5 bases short and J 7 bases short, with 17 bases between. Germline V gives CDR1 SGHTA, CDR2 FQGNSA. The CDR3 nucleotides are TGTGCCAGCAGCCAGGCAAGGGGCCTCAGTGAAAAACTGTTTTTT. Its protein is CASSQARGLSEKLFF.

The chain recombines TRBV10-3 with TRBJ2-3, with no clear D. V was pared by 4 bases and J by 2 bases, with 10 bases between. The CDR3 runs 14 residues. Germline V gene data show CDR1 as ENHRY and CDR2 as SYGVKD. The CDR3 DNA reads as TGTGCCATCAGTGGGGCTTTCACCACAGATACGCAGTATTTT. Protein: CAISGAFTTDTQYF.

The V and J genes are TRBV24-1 and TRBJ2-1, with 9 bases lining up with TRBD2. This CDR3 has 15 amino acids. V shed 1 base and J 6 bases; nucleotides not matched to a gene: 3. CDR1 and CDR2 from the germline V gene are KGHDR and SFDVKD. This CDR3 reads CATSDFSSGTNEQFF. The CDR3 bases are TGTGCCACCAGTGATTTCTCTAGCGGGACCAATGAGCAGTTCTTC.

CDR3 protein: CASSPPSKTGVGYGYTF. The CDR3 nucleotides read TGTGCCAGCAGCCCGCCATCCAAGACAGGGGTCGGCTATGGCTACACCTTC. The V call is TRBV14, the J call TRBJ1-2; 8 nucleotides agree with TRBD1. CDR1 SGHDN and CDR2 FVKESK come from the germline V gene. The CDR3 spans 17 residues. The J segment lost 4 bases and the V segment lost 4 bases, leaving 14 bases of the junction unmatched. The full variable domain, completed using reference TRBV14 and TRBJ1-2, is EAGVTQFPSHSVIEKGQTVTLRCDPISGHDNLYWYRRVMGKEIKFLLHFVKESKQDESGMPNNRFLAERTGGTYSTLKVQPAELEDSGVYFCASSPPSKTGVGYGYTFGSGTRLTVV.

The chain links TRBV21-1 to TRBJ1-1. TRBV21-1 is a pseudogene segment. The CDR3 consists of 17 residues. The CDR3 nucleotides are TGTGCCAGCAGCAAAGGGGCGAGGGGCACAACGATTTCTGAAGCTTTCTTT. It encodes CASSKGARGTTISEAFF.

V and J are TRBV30 and TRBJ1-2; D is unclear. The CDR3 extends over 12 amino acids. Trimming removed 5 bases at V and 0 bases at J, with 7 bases between. Germline values: CDR1 GTSNPN, CDR2 SVGIG (reference sequence). The CDR3 DNA reads TGTGCCTGGGGTAGGACTAACTATGGCTACACCTTC. Protein product: CAWGRTNYGYTF.

The chain couples TRBV4-1 to TRBJ2-2; 9 nucleotides match TRBD2. Germline lookup yields CDR1 MGHRA and CDR2 YSYEKL. V shed 4 bases and J 1 base; nucleotides not matched to a gene: 16. This CDR3 region has 20 residues. The CDR3 DNA follows: TGCGCCAGCAGCCCCCAGAGGGGCGGGAGGGCCCGTGGGAACACCGGGGAGCTGTTTTTT. Protein sequence: CASSPQRGGRARGNTGELFF.

This chain joins TRBV19 and TRBJ1-4; 7 bases fit TRBD1. Germline loops: CDR1 LNHDA, CDR2 SQIVND (reference sequence). V was pared by 3 bases and J by 7 bases, with 11 bases of the junction left unmatched. The length of the CDR3 is 16 residues. CDR3 DNA: TGTGCCAGTAGTATGGGCCCGACAGGGATTCGTGAAAAACTGTTTTTT. Its translation: CASSMGPTGIREKLFF. Full variable domain (remainder filled in from reference TRBV19 and TRBJ1-4): DGGITQSPKYLFRKEGQNVTLSCEQNLNHDAMYWYRQDPGQGLRLIYYSQIVNDFQKGDIAEGYSVSREKKESFPLTVTSAQKNPTAFYLCASSMGPTGIREKLFFGSGTQLSVL.

This chain joins TRBV10-2 and TRBJ1-1; D is perhaps TRBD1 (5 bases). The ends were cut back, 5 bases at V and 6 bases at J, with 13 bases in the middle. CDR1 and CDR2 (germline): WSHSY, SAAADI. This CDR3 has 13 residues. CDR3 coding DNA: TGCGCCAGCAGTATCCAGGGAATGGCTGAAGCTTTCTTT. Encoded protein: CASSIQGMAEAFF.

This clone appeared once. V is TRBV9 and J is TRBJ1-1; no definite D call. Between the trimmed V and J ends, which lost 4 bases and 1 base, there was a span of 17 bases. This CDR3 is built from 16 residues. The germline V gene has CDR1 SGDLS and CDR2 YYNGEE. CDR3 DNA sequence: TGTGCCAGCAGCCCCACCCCACGGGGTGCGAACACTGAAGCTTTCTTT. It specifies CASSPTPRGANTEAFF.

This clone was seen just once. The V and J genes are TRBV4-1 and TRBJ1-2, with unresolved D. The CDR3 is 15 amino acids. The V gene lost 1 base and the J gene lost 4 bases, with 13 bases spanning the gap. Looked up from germline, CDR1 is MGHRA and CDR2 is YSYEKL. This CDR3 is CASSQVSRVLYGYTF. Written as DNA, the CDR3 is TGCGCCAGCAGCCAAGTCTCGAGAGTGCTCTATGGCTACACCTTC.

V is TRBV30 and J is TRBJ2-3; a weak D match, TRBD2 (7 bases). Germline V gives CDR1 GTSNPN, CDR2 SVGIG (reference sequence). This CDR3 is 16 amino acids long. Trimming cost V 2 bases and J 4 bases, with 19 bases left between them. Here the CDR3 DNA reads TGTGCCTGGAGTATCCGAGGGGGAGGGCCTGCAGATACGCAGTATTTT. Translating it yields CAWSIRGGGPADTQYF.

This chain joins TRBV9 and TRBJ2-5; no clear D. This CDR3 region has 15 residues. Germline values: CDR1 SGDLS, CDR2 YYNGEE. V was trimmed by 0 bases and J by 0 bases, leaving 9 bases between them. The CDR3 region is CASSVGANDQETQYF. The CDR3 coding sequence is TGTGCCAGCAGCGTAGGTGCTAACGACCAAGAGACCCAGTACTTC.

The chain couples TRBV18 to TRBJ2-2, with D possibly matching TRBD1 (6 bases). This CDR3 comprises 17 residues. V was cut by 3 bases and J by 7 bases, with 21 bases left in between. Per germline, CDR1 KGHSH and CDR2 LQKENI. CDR3 in DNA: TGTGCCAGCTCACCTAATTCGGACAGATCCGGGCGCGGGGAGCTGTTTTTT. It encodes CASSPNSDRSGRGELFF.

The CDR3 spells CASSSIPRNYGYTF. The DNA of the CDR3 is TGTGCCAGCAGCTCCATCCCAAGGAACTATGGCTACACCTTC. V is TRBV7-8 and J is TRBJ1-2; D remains unclear. The CDR3 spans 14 residues. V lost 4 bases, J lost 2 bases, and 11 bases lay in between. Germline CDR1 is SGHVS and CDR2 is FQNEAQ.

This chain's CDR3 is CASSLATAEGSNQPQHF. The CDR3 coding sequence is TGTGCCAGCAGCTTAGCCACTGCCGAGGGCAGCAATCAGCCCCAGCATTTT. The chain employs TRBV11-2 and TRBJ1-5; D gene uncertain. The CDR3 spans 17 residues. The ends were cut back, 1 base at V and 1 base at J, with 14 bases in the middle. Germline loops: CDR1 SGHAT, CDR2 FQNNGV. The full variable domain, its missing parts supplied by reference TRBV11-2 and TRBJ1-5, is EAGVAQSPRYKIIEKRQSVAFWCNPISGHATLYWYQQILGQGPKLLIQFQNNGVVDDSQLPKDRFSAERLKGVDSTLKIQPAKLEDSAVYLCASSLATAEGSNQPQHFGDGTRLSIL.

This chain uses TRBV12-3 or TRBV12-4 with TRBJ2-1, with 7 bases that match TRBD2. The CDR3 loop spans 11 amino acids. Germline trimming cut 8 bases from V and 10 bases from J; bases unmatched to any gene: 5. CDR3 residues: CASQRGGEQFF. As DNA, the CDR3 is TGTGCCAGCCAGCGGGGTGGAGAGCAGTTCTTC.

This clone occurred once. For the CDR3, the DNA is TGCGCCAGCAGCTTGGGACAGGAGATAGGCTACACCTTC. This sequence encodes CASSLGQEIGYTF. V gene TRBV5-1 combines with J gene TRBJ1-2; tentatively, D is TRBD1 (6 bases). CDR3 length: 13 residues. V lost 0 bases to trimming and J lost 8 bases, with 11 bases between them. The germline V gene has CDR1 SGHRS and CDR2 YFSETQ. Together with reference TRBV5-1 and TRBJ1-2, the CDR3 gives the full variable domain: KAGVTQTPRYLIKTRGQQVTLSCSPISGHRSVSWYQQTPGQGLQFLFEYFSETQRNKGNFPGRFSGRQFSNSRSEMNVSTLELGDSALYLCASSLGQEIGYTFGSGTRLTVV.